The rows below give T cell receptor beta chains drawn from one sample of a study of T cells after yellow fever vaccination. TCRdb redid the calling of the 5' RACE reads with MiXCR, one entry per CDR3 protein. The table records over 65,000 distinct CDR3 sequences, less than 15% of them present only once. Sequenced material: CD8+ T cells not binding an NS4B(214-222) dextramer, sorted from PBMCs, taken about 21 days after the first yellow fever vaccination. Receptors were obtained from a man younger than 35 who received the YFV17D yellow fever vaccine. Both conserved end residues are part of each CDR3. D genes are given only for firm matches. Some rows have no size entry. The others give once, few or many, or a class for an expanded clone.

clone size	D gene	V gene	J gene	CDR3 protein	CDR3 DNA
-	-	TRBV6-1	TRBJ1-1	CASGVGTEAFF	TGTGCCAGCGGGGTGGGGACTGAAGCTTTCTTT
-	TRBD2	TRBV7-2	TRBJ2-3	CASSSHSGVDTQYF	TGTGCCAGCAGCTCCCATAGCGGGGTAGATACGCAGTATTTT
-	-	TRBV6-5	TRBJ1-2	CASSPSGREDGYTF	TGTGCCAGCAGTCCCTCCGGCAGGGAGGATGGCTACACCTTC
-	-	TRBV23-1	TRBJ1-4	CASSHSPQGIMFF	TGCGCCAGCAGTCACAGCCCTCAGGGGATAATGTTTTTT
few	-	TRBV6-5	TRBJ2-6	CASSYGPPGVSGANVLTF	TGTGCCAGCAGTTACGGGCCCCCGGGGGTCTCTGGGGCCAACGTCCTGACTTTC
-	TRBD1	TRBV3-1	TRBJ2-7	CASSLERTGPYEQYF	TGTGCCAGCAGCCTGGAACGGACAGGGCCCTACGAGCAGTACTTC
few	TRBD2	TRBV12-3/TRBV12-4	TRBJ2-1	CASSRGGLAGTYNEQFF	TGTGCCAGCAGTAGGGGAGGACTAGCGGGGACTTACAATGAGCAGTTCTTC
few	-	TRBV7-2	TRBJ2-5	CASSEIRGLETQYF	TGTGCCAGCAGCGAGATTCGGGGGCTAGAGACCCAGTACTTC
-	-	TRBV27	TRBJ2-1	CASSFLVGGPYNEQFF	TGTGCCAGCAGTTTTTTGGTGGGGGGTCCGTACAATGAGCAGTTCTTC
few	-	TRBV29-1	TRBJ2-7	CSVESSSYEQYF	TGCAGCGTCGAATCGAGCTCCTACGAGCAGTACTTC
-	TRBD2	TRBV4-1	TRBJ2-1	CASSQEGLAGGPWEQFF	TGCGCCAGCAGCCAAGAAGGACTAGCGGGGGGGCCTTGGGAGCAGTTCTTC
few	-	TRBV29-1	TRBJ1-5	CSVGGPGQPQHF	TGCAGCGTTGGGGGGCCCGGTCAGCCCCAGCATTTT
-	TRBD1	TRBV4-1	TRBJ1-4	CASSRLAGGFEKLFF	TGCGCCAGCAGCCGCTTGGCAGGGGGGTTTGAAAAACTGTTTTTT
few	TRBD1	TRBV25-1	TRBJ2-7	CASSEVVGQGAYEQYF	TGTGCCAGCAGTGAGGTCGTGGGACAGGGGGCCTACGAGCAGTACTTC
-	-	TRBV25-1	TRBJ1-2	CASSESGYYGYTF	TGTGCCAGCAGTGAATCCGGATATTATGGCTACACCTTC
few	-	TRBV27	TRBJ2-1	CASSFGGNNEQFF	TGTGCCAGCAGTTTTGGGGGAAACAATGAGCAGTTCTTC
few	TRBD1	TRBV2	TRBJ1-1	CARDRGNTEAFF	TGTGCCAGGGACAGGGGGAACACTGAAGCTTTCTTT
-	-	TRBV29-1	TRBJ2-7	CSVGGQSYEQYF	TGCAGCGTCGGTGGACAGTCCTACGAGCAGTACTTC
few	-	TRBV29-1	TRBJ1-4	CSVLHGEKLFF	TGCAGCGTCCTCCACGGGGAAAAACTGTTTTTT
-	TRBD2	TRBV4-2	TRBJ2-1	CARSPGGVCEQFF	TGTGCCAGGAGCCCCGGGGGGGTCTGTGAGCAGTTCTTC
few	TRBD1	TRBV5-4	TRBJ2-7	CASSTGQGKSYEQYF	TGTGCCAGCAGCACCGGACAGGGTAAATCCTACGAGCAGTACTTC
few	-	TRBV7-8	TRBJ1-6	CASISGSSYNSPLHF	TGTGCCAGCATCTCAGGGAGCTCCTATAATTCACCCCTCCACTTT
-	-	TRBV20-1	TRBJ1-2	CSARGELSYGYTF	TGCAGTGCTAGGGGGGAGCTAAGCTATGGCTACACCTTC
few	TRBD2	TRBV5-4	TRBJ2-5	CASSWDAGGGETQYF	TGTGCCAGCAGCTGGGACGCGGGGGGGGGAGAGACCCAGTACTTC
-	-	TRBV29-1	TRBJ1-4	CSVEDPRDRTNEKLFF	TGCAGCGTTGAAGATCCGAGGGACCGAACTAATGAAAAACTGTTTTTT
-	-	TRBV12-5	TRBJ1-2	CASGLDRDGYTF	TGTGCTAGTGGTTTGGACAGGGATGGCTACACCTTC